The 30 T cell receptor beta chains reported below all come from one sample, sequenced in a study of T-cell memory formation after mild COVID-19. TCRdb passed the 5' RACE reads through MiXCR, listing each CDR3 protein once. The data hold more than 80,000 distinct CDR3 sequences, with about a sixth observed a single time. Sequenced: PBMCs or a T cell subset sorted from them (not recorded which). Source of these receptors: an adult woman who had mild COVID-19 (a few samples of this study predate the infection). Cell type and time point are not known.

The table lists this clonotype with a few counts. The CDR3 here is CASSYSGNWDRYSYNEQFF. For the CDR3, the DNA is TGTGCCAGCAGTTATTCTGGGAACTGGGACAGGTATTCCTACAATGAGCAGTTCTTC. The chain couples TRBV12-3 or TRBV12-4 to TRBJ2-1, with 8 bases that match TRBD1. CDR3 length equals 19 residues. Trimming took 4 bases from V and 1 from J; bases not matched to a gene: 15.

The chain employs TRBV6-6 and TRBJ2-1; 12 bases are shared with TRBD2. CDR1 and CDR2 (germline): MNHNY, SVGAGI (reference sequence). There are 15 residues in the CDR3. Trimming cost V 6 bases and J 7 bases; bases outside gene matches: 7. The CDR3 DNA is TGTGCCAGCAGGGCCGGGACTAGCGGGCCTAATGAGCAGTTCTTC. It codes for CASRAGTSGPNEQFF.

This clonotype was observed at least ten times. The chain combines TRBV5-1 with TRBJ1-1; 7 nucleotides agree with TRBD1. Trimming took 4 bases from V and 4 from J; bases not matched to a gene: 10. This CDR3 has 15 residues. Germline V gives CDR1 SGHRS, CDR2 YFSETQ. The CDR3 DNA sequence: TGCGCCAGCAGCCCACATGAGACAGGGCTCACTGAAGCTTTCTTT. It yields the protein CASSPHETGLTEAFF.

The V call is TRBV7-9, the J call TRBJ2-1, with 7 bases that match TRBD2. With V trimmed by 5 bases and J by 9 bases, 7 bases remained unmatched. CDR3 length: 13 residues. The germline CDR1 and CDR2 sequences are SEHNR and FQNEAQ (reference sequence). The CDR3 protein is CASSENPGGEQFF. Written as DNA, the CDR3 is TGTGCCAGCAGCGAAAATCCGGGGGGTGAGCAGTTCTTC.

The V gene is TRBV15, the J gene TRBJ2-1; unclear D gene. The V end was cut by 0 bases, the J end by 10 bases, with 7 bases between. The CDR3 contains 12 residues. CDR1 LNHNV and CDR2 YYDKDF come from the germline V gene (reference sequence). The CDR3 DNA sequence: TGTGCCACCAGCAGAGATAACGGGGAGCAGTTCTTC. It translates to CATSRDNGEQFF.

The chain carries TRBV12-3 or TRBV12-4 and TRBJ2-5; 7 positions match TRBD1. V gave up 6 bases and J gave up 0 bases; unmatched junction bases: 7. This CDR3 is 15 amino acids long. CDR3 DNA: TGTGCCAGCAGCCGACAGGGAACGTACCAAGAGACCCAGTACTTC. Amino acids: CASSRQGTYQETQYF.

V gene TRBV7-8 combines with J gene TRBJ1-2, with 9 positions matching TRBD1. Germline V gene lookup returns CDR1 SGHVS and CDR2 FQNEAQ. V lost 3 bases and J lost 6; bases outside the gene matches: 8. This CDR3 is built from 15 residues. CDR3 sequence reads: CASSFRTDRGHGYTF. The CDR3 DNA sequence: TGTGCCAGCAGCTTCCGCACGGACAGGGGTCATGGCTACACCTTC. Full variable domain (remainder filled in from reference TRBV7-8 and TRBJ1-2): GAGVSQSPRYKVAKRGQDVALRCDPISGHVSLFWYQQALGQGPEFLTYFQNEAQLDKSGLPSDRFFAERPEGSVSTLKIQRTQQEDSAVYLCASSFRTDRGHGYTFGSGTRLTVV.

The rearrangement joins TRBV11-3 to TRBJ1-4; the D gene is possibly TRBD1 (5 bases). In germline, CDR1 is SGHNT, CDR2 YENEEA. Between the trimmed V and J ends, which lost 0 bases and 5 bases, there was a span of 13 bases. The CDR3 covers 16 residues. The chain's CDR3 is CASSLDTGRENEKLFF. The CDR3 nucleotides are TGTGCCAGCAGCTTAGATACGGGCAGGGAAAATGAAAAACTGTTTTTT.

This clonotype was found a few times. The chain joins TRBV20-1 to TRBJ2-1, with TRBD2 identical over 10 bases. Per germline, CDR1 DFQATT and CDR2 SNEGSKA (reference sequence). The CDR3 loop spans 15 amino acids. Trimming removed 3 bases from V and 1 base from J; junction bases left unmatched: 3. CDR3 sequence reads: CSARERGGSYNEQFF. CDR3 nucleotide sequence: TGCAGTGCTAGGGAGCGGGGGGGATCCTACAATGAGCAGTTCTTC.

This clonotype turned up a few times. The DNA for the CDR3 is TGTGCCAGCAGTTTGGGGGGATGGGGCACTGAAGCTTTCTTT. Its protein product is CASSLGGWGTEAFF. This chain links TRBV12-3 or TRBV12-4 with TRBJ1-1; D might be TRBD1 (5 bases). V was clipped by 3 bases and J by 4 bases, with 12 bases between them. CDR3 length equals 14 residues.

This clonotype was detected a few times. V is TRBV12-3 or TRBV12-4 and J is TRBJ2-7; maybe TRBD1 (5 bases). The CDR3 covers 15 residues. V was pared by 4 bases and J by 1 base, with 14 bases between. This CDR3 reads CASSWGLDKSYEQYF. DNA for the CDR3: TGTGCCAGCAGTTGGGGCCTAGACAAATCCTACGAGCAGTACTTC.

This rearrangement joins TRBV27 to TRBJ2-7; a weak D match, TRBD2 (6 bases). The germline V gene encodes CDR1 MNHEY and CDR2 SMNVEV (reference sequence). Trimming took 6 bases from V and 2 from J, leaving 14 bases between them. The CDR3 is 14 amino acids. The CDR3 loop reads CASSLTSPTYEQYF. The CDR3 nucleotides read TGTGCCAGCAGCCTTACTAGCCCCACCTACGAGCAGTACTTC.

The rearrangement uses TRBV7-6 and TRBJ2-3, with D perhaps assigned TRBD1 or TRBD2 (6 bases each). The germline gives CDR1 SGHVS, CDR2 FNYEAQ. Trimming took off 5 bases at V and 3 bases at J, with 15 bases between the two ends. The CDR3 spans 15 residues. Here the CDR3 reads CASSMPGASTDTQYF. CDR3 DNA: TGTGCCAGCAGCATGCCGGGGGCCTCGACAGATACGCAGTATTTT.

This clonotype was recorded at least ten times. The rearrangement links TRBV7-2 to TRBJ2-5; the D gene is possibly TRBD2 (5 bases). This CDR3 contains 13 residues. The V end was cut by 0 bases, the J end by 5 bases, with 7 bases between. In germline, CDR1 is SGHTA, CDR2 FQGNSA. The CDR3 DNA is TGTGCCAGCAGCTTAGCGGGAGTGGAGACCCAGTACTTC. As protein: CASSLAGVETQYF.

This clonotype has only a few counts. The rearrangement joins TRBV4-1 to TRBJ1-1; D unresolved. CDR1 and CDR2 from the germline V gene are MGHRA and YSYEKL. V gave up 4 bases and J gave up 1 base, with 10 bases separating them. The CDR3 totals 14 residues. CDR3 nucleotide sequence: TGCGCCAGCAGCCCGCGGGCGGGGAACACTGAAGCTTTCTTT. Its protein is CASSPRAGNTEAFF.

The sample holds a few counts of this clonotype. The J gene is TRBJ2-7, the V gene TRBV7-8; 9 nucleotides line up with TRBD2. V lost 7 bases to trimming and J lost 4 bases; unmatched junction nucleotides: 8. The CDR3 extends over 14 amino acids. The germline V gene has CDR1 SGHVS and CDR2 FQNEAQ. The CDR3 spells CASTYSLAGYEQYF. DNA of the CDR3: TGTGCCAGCACCTATAGCCTAGCGGGATACGAGCAGTACTTC.

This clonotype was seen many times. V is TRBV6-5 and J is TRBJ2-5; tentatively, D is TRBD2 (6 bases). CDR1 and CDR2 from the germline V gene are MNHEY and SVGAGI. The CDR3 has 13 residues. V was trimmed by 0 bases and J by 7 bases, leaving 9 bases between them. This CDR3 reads CASSYSGGGTQYF. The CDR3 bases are TGTGCCAGCAGTTACTCGGGGGGAGGGACCCAGTACTTC.

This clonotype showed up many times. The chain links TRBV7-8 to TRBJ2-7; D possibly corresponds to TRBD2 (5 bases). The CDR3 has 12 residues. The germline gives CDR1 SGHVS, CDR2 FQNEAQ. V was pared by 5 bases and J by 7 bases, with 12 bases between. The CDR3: CASSPGSGEQYF. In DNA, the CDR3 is TGTGCCAGCAGCCCTGGGTCGGGGGAGCAGTACTTC.

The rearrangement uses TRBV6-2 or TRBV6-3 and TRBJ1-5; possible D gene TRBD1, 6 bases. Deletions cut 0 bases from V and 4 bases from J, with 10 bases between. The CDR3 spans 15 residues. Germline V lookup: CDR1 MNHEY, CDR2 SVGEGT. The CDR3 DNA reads TGTGCCAGCAGTTACTCGGCAGGGGATAATCAGCCCCAGCATTTT. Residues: CASSYSAGDNQPQHF.

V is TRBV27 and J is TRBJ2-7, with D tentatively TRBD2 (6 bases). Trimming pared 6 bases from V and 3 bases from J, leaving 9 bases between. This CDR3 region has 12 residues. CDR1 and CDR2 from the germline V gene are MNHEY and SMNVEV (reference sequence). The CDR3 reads CASRASDYEQYF. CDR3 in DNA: TGTGCCAGCAGAGCTAGCGACTACGAGCAGTACTTC.

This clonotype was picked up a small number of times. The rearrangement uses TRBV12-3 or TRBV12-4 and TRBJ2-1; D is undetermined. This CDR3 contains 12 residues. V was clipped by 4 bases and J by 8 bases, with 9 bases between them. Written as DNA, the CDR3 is TGTGCCAGCAGTTCCCGCGCGGATGAGCAGTTCTTC. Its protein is CASSSRADEQFF.

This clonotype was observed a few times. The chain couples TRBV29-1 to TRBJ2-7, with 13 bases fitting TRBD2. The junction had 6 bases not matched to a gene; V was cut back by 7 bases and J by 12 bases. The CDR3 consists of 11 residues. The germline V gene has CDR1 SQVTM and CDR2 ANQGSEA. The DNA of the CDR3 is TGCAGCGCCAGGACTAGCGGGAGTGTGTACTTC. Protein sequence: CSARTSGSVYF.

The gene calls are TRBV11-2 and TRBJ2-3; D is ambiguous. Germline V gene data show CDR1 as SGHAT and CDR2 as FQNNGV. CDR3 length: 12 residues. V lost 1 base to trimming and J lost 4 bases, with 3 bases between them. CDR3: CASSLVPDTQYF. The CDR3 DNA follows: TGTGCCAGCAGCTTAGTACCAGATACGCAGTATTTT.

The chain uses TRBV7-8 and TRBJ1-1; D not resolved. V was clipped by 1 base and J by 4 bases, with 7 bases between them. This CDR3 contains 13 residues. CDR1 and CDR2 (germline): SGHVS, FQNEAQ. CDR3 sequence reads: CASSLGFGTEAFF. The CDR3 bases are TGTGCCAGCAGCTTAGGGTTCGGCACTGAAGCTTTCTTT.

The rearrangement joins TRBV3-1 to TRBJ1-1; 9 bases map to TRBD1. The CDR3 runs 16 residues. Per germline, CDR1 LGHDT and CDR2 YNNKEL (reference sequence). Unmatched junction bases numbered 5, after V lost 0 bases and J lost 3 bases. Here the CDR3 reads CASSQERDRAYTEAFF. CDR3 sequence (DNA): TGTGCCAGCAGCCAAGAAAGGGACAGGGCTTACACTGAAGCTTTCTTT.

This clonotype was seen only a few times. CDR3 sequence: CASSGQGHYGYTF. In DNA, the CDR3 is TGTGCCAGCAGTGGACAGGGGCACTATGGCTACACCTTC. This chain uses TRBV7-9 with TRBJ1-2, with 9 bases aligning to TRBD1. The CDR3 runs to 13 residues. CDR1 and CDR2 (germline): SEHNR, FQNEAQ (reference sequence). Trimming at V came to 6 bases and at J to 3 bases, leaving 2 bases not matched to a gene.

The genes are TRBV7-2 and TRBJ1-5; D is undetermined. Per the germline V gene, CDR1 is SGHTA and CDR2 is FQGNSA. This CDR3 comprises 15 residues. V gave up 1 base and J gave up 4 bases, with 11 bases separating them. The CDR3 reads CASSLGMGSNQPQHF. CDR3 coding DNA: TGTGCCAGCAGCTTAGGAATGGGGTCTAATCAGCCCCAGCATTTT.

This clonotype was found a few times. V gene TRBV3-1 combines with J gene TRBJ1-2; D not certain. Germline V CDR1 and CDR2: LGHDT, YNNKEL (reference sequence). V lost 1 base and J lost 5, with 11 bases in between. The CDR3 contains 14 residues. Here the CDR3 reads CASSQARRVYGYTF. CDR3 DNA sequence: TGTGCCAGCAGCCAAGCGCGGAGGGTATATGGCTACACCTTC.

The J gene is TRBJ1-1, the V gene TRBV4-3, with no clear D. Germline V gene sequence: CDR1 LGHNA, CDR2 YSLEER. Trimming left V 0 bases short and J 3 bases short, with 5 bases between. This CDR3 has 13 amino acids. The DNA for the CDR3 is TGCGCCAGCAGCCAAGAGGATGACACTGAAGCTTTCTTT. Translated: CASSQEDDTEAFF.

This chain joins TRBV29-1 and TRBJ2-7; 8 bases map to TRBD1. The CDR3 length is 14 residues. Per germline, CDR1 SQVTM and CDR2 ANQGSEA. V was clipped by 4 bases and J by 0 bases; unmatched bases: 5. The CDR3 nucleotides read TGCAGCGTTGGAGAGGACAGGGACTCCTACGAGCAGTACTTC. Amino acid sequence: CSVGEDRDSYEQYF.